A single T cell receptor beta chain is shown here with its context. These data originate in a study of shared clonotypes between healthy human individuals. Study in general: Donor ages ranged 18 to 49 years: two women, a few men.

Sequencing used immunoSEQ multiplex PCR; TCRdb keeps in-frame clones, though not all of them. The repertoire holds under 150,000 clones, with approximately 70% as singletons. The receptor was isolated from a woman under 40 in good health. Sequencing was done on a sample of memory CD8+ T cells sorted from blood. Subset meaning: CD45RO+ cells pooled with CCR7-negative TemRA cells.

CDR3 region: CASSQVLGLAGGELFF. The CDR3 DNA reads as TGCGCCAGCAGCCAAGTCCTTGGACTAGCGGGAGGGGAGCTGTTTTTT. V and J are TRBV4-1 and TRBJ2-2; 12 bases align to TRBD2. The CDR3 consists of 16 residues. J gave up 8 bases and V 1 base, and 5 bases lay outside the gene matches. Germline values: CDR1 MGHRA, CDR2 YSYEKL.